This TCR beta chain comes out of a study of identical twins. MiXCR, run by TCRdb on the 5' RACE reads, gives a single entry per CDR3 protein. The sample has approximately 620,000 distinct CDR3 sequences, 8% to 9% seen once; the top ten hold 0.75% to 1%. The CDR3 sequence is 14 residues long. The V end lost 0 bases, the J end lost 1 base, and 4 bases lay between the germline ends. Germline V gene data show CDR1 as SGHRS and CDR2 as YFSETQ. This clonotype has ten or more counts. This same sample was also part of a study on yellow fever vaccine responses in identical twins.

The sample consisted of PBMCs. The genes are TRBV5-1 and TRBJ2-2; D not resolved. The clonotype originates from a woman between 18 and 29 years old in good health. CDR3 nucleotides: TGCGCCAGCAGCTTGGTTGGGAACACCGGGGAGCTGTTTTTT. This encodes CASSLVGNTGELFF.